This passage covers 25 T cell receptor beta chains from one sample sequenced in a study of blood T cell repertoires in COVID-19. Only in-frame clones appear in the TCRdb table, and some are missing; sequencing was by immunoSEQ multiplex PCR. The sample has about 150,000 clones; around 84% are singletons. Sequences were obtained from PBMCs or T cells enriched from blood (not recorded which). The receptors were gathered from a man aged 50 to 59 who had recovered from COVID-19.

The genes are TRBV11-2 and TRBJ2-5; 8 nucleotides agree with TRBD1. The ends lost 1 base at V and 4 bases at J; junction bases unmatched: 8. Germline-derived CDR1 and CDR2 are SGHAT and FQNNGV. CDR3 length: 16 amino acids. CDR3 nucleotide sequence: TGTGCCAGCAGCTTAGGCCCCTCAGGGGGCGGAGAGACCCAGTACTTC. This sequence encodes CASSLGPSGGGETQYF.

The chain is built from TRBV2 and TRBJ1-3; D call uncertain. The CDR3 sequence is 15 residues long. CDR1 SNHLY and CDR2 FYNNEI come from the germline V gene. The germline V and J ends were trimmed by 2 bases and 0 bases, with 8 bases remaining between them. CDR3 in DNA: TGTGCCAGCAGTGAACGGGAATACTCTGGAAACACCATATATTTT. Protein product: CASSEREYSGNTIYF.

The genes are TRBV19 and TRBJ1-2, with 7 bases identical to TRBD1. The germline V gene encodes CDR1 LNHDA and CDR2 SQIVND (reference sequence). CDR3 length equals 16 residues. The J segment lost 7 bases and the V segment lost 3 bases, leaving 14 bases of the junction unmatched. The CDR3 region has the DNA TGTGCCAGTAGTATTCCACCAGGGGGTATTTTGGGTGGCTACACCTTC. Its translation: CASSIPPGGILGGYTF.

The CDR3 bases are TGCAGCGTTGAAGACGAGGCCGAAAACTATGGCTACACCTTC. Translated: CSVEDEAENYGYTF. This chain uses TRBV29-1 with TRBJ1-2; D remains unclear. CDR3 length: 14 amino acids. Trimming took 0 bases from V and 2 from J, leaving 10 bases between them. Germline CDR1 SQVTM, CDR2 ANQGSEA.

This clone was recorded a few times. CDR3 sequence reads: CASSYSSGGPETQYF. DNA for the CDR3: TGTGCCAGCAGTTACTCTTCGGGGGGGCCGGAGACCCAGTACTTC. The rearrangement links TRBV6-5 to TRBJ2-5, with 8 bases fitting TRBD2. Germline V CDR1 and CDR2: MNHEY, SVGAGI. CDR3 size: 15 residues. J was trimmed by 5 bases and V by 0 bases; bases with no gene match: 5.

The gene calls are TRBV7-9 and TRBJ1-4, with D maybe TRBD1 (5 bases). There are 13 residues in the CDR3. Germline V CDR1 and CDR2: SEHNR, FQNEAQ (reference sequence). The ends were cut back, 3 bases at V and 10 bases at J, with 12 bases in the middle. In DNA, the CDR3 is TGTGCCAGCAGCTTCTTCGGACATCTAAAACTGTTTTTT. It yields the protein CASSFFGHLKLFF. Filled out from reference TRBV7-9 and TRBJ1-4, the complete variable domain reads DTGVSQNPRHKITKRGQNVTFRCDPISEHNRLYWYRQTLGQGPEFLTYFQNEAQLEKSRLLSDRFSAERPKGSFSTLEIQRTEQGDSAMYLCASSFFGHLKLFFGSGTQLSVL.

The sample holds a few counts of this clone. The DNA of the CDR3 is TGCGCCAGCAGCCAGGGACAGCGTGACAATGAGCAGTTCTTC. Translated, it gives CASSQGQRDNEQFF. The chain carries TRBV4-3 and TRBJ2-1; 7 bases are a match to TRBD1. The CDR3 consists of 14 residues. Germline loops: CDR1 LGHNA, CDR2 YSLEER. V shed 3 bases, J shed 5 bases, and the junction held 4 bases outside the gene matches.

The CDR3 DNA sequence: TGTGCCAGCAGCCCCCAGGACAGAATACGAAACACCATATATTTT. The encoded protein is CASSPQDRIRNTIYF. J is TRBJ1-3 and V is TRBV9; weak D call: TRBD1 (6 bases). Trimming pared 4 bases from V and 5 bases from J, leaving 16 bases between. CDR1 is SGDLS, CDR2 YYNGEE, per germline. The CDR3 is made up of 15 amino acids.

The chain joins TRBV7-2 to TRBJ2-5, with 9 nucleotides matching TRBD2. Germline V lookup: CDR1 SGHTA, CDR2 FQGNSA. With 2 bases clipped from V and 2 bases from J, the junction kept 12 bases outside the gene matches. CDR3 size: 18 residues. CDR3 in DNA: TGTGCCAGCAGCTTAAGCTTCCTGAGCGGGGGGAGGCAAGAGACCCAGTACTTC. Its protein is CASSLSFLSGGRQETQYF.

There are a few counts of this clone. V gene TRBV5-1 combines with J gene TRBJ1-6, with a possible D match to TRBD1 (6 bases). CDR1 SGHRS and CDR2 YFSETQ come from the germline V gene. The CDR3 extends over 15 amino acids. V lost 5 bases to trimming and J lost 3 bases, with 12 bases between them. CDR3 amino acids: CASRYAQGYNSPLHF. The CDR3 bases are TGCGCCAGCAGATACGCACAGGGCTATAATTCACCCCTCCACTTT.

The chain employs TRBV6-2 or TRBV6-3 and TRBJ1-6; tentative D call: TRBD1 (5 bases). Germline lookup yields CDR1 MNHEY and CDR2 SVGEGT. The CDR3 loop spans 14 amino acids. The germline V and J ends were trimmed by 2 bases and 5 bases, with 7 bases remaining between them. The CDR3, as DNA: TGTGCCAGCAGTTACGCAGGGAATAATTCACCCCTCCACTTT. This codes for CASSYAGNNSPLHF.

The genes are TRBV7-3 and TRBJ2-1, with D possibly being TRBD2 (5 bases). CDR1 is SGHTA, CDR2 FQGTGA, per germline. V dropped 3 bases and J dropped 10 bases, with 10 bases sitting between them. The CDR3 runs 12 residues. The CDR3 DNA reads TGTGCCAGCAGCTTCGGGGTAGGGGAGCAGTTCTTC. Its protein product is CASSFGVGEQFF.

V gene TRBV9 combines with J gene TRBJ1-3, with D possibly matching TRBD1 (5 bases). V lost 0 bases, J lost 7 bases, and 11 bases lay in between. From germline, CDR1 is SGDLS and CDR2 YYNGEE. This CDR3 has 14 residues. CDR3 coding DNA: TGTGCCAGCAGCGTAGATCGGAGGGACAACACCATATATTTT. Its protein is CASSVDRRDNTIYF. The variable domain in full, completed from reference TRBV9 and TRBJ1-3, reads DSGVTQTPKHLITATGQRVTLRCSPRSGDLSVYWYQQSLDQGLQFLIQYYNGEERAKGNILERFSAQQFPDLHSELNLSSLELGDSALYFCASSVDRRDNTIYFGEGSWLTVV.

The chain is built from TRBV7-2 and TRBJ1-2; D is uncertain. The length of the CDR3 is 14 residues. V lost 1 base, J lost 6 bases, and 12 bases lay in between. CDR1 and CDR2 from the germline V gene are SGHTA and FQGNSA. CDR3 in DNA: TGTGCCAGCAGCTTAGGCGGACTAAAGGATGGCTACACCTTC. Translation gives CASSLGGLKDGYTF.

The chain carries TRBV6-5 and TRBJ1-6; 8 positions agree with TRBD1. The CDR3 is 15 residues long. Germline CDR1 MNHEY, CDR2 SVGAGI. Trimming cost V 7 bases and J 13 bases; bases outside gene matches: 15. In nucleotides, the CDR3 is TGTGCCAGCACCCCGACAGGGGCGGCTTCTTTTCCCCTCCACTTT. Translating it yields CASTPTGAASFPLHF.

CDR3 bases: TGTGCCAGCAACCCCCCGGGACTAGCGAACACCGGGGAGCTGTTTTTT. Protein: CASNPPGLANTGELFF. This chain joins TRBV6-2 or TRBV6-3 and TRBJ2-2, with 8 bases lining up with TRBD2. The CDR3 loop spans 16 amino acids. Germline loops: CDR1 MNHEY, CDR2 SVGEGT. The J segment lost 0 bases and the V segment lost 7 bases, leaving 7 bases of the junction unmatched.

V usage is TRBV6-4 and J usage is TRBJ1-1, with a weak D call TRBD1 (5 bases). CDR1 and CDR2 (germline): MRHNA, SNTAGT. V was cut by 3 bases and J by 1 base, with 6 bases left in between. CDR3 length: 13 residues. The CDR3 bases are TGTGCCAGCAGTGAGGGGCAGAACACTGAAGCTTTCTTT. Translating it yields CASSEGQNTEAFF.

This chain connects TRBV5-6 to TRBJ2-2, with 13 bases fitting TRBD2. The CDR3 contains 16 residues. Per germline, CDR1 SGHDT and CDR2 YYEEEE. J gave up 6 bases and V 5 bases, and 7 bases lay outside the gene matches. CDR3 DNA: TGTGCCAGCAGTTCCGGGACTAGCGGGGTTGCCGGGGAGCTGTTTTTT. The encoded protein is CASSSGTSGVAGELFF. Full variable domain (remainder filled in from reference TRBV5-6 and TRBJ2-2): DAGVTQSPTHLIKTRGQQVTLRCSPKSGHDTVSWYQQALGQGPQFIFQYYEEEERQRGNFPDRFSGHQFPNYSSELNVNALLLGDSALYLCASSSGTSGVAGELFFGEGSRLTVL.

In this sample, this clone turned up a few times. The J gene is TRBJ2-3, the V gene TRBV2; D not resolved. The V gene's germline CDR1 is SNHLY and CDR2 FYNNEI. V gave up 8 bases and J gave up 6 bases, with 12 bases separating them. CDR3 size: 12 residues. The DNA of the CDR3 is TGTGCCAGCGGCCTTGTGGTGGATACGCAGTATTTT. This codes for CASGLVVDTQYF.

V usage is TRBV7-9 and J usage is TRBJ1-6, with 7 bases that match TRBD1. With V trimmed by 4 bases and J by 8 bases, 2 bases remained unmatched. Germline CDR1 reads SEHNR; CDR2 reads FQNEAQ (reference sequence). The CDR3 length is 13 residues. This chain's CDR3 is CASSSQGDSPLHF. The CDR3 DNA sequence: TGTGCCAGCAGCTCTCAGGGGGATTCACCCCTCCACTTT.

The genes are TRBV30 and TRBJ1-2, with 7 bases aligning to TRBD1. Germline CDR1 and CDR2: GTSNPN and SVGIG (reference sequence). The CDR3 contains 13 residues. The J segment lost 9 bases and the V segment lost 0 bases, leaving 7 bases of the junction unmatched. CDR3 DNA: TGTGCCTGGAGTGTACAGGGGTATAGGCGCTACACCTTC. Its translation: CAWSVQGYRRYTF.

The chain employs TRBV13 and TRBJ2-1; 13 positions agree with TRBD2. The trim removed 5 bases at V and 0 bases at J, leaving 10 bases unmatched. This CDR3 spans 19 amino acids. From germline, CDR1 is PRHDT and CDR2 FYEKMQ (reference sequence). CDR3 residues: CASSARTSGGPFSYNEQFF. In DNA, the CDR3 is TGTGCCAGCAGCGCCCGGACTAGCGGGGGCCCATTCTCCTACAATGAGCAGTTCTTC.

This clone was seen a few times. The chain recombines TRBV3-1 (or the pseudogene TRBV3-2) with TRBJ2-3; 7 bases fit TRBD2. J gave up 2 bases and V 4 bases, and 9 bases lay outside the gene matches. Germline CDR1 and CDR2: LGHDT and YNNKEL (reference sequence). This CDR3 is 16 amino acids long. The CDR3 loop is CASSPGSSGLTDTQYF. The DNA of the CDR3 is TGTGCCAGCAGCCCCGGGTCTAGCGGCCTCACAGATACGCAGTATTTT.

The chain is built from TRBV18 and TRBJ2-6, with D hard to call. This CDR3 spans 14 amino acids. CDR1 and CDR2 from the germline V gene are KGHSH and LQKENI. V shed 3 bases and J shed 2 bases, with 5 bases lying between them. CDR3 region: CASSPNTGANVLTF. CDR3 coding DNA: TGTGCCAGCTCACCCAACACTGGGGCCAACGTCCTGACTTTC.

This clone was detected only a few times. The genes are TRBV4-1 and TRBJ1-3; TRBD1 matches 9 bases. Germline CDR1 is MGHRA and CDR2 is YSYEKL. V lost 1 base to trimming and J lost 4 bases; unmatched junction nucleotides: 8. The CDR3 totals 17 residues. Here the CDR3 DNA reads TGCGCCAGCAGCCAAGGGCCACAGGGGGCGGGAGGAAACACCATATATTTT. Translating gives CASSQGPQGAGGNTIYF.